The 23 T cell receptor beta chains presented below share a single source sample, sequenced in a study of response to subunit inactivated influenza vaccine (dated 2018 in TCRdb). Library construction relied on RT-PCR. TCRdb names Illumina HiSeq 2500 as the instrument used. TCRdb ran its own pipeline on the public reads, namely fastp trimming at Q25 and MiXCR clone calling, and kept in-frame beta chains. Entries are consolidated by CDR3 protein sequence, retaining the most common genes and DNA. Across this sample there are around 530,000 distinct CDR3 sequences, with roughly 10% seen only once. The ten largest account for about 9.4% of the sample. The source was PBMCs from blood, collected on the day of vaccination. The receptor source for this set is a man aged 45-60 years who received an inactivated influenza vaccine. Donor details come from another sample of the same person, matched by shared clones.

The rearrangement links TRBV28 to TRBJ2-6; D ambiguous. The CDR3 totals 15 residues. The germline V and J ends were trimmed by 5 bases and 1 base, with 9 bases remaining between them. CDR1 and CDR2 (germline): MDHEN, SYDVKM. Here the CDR3 DNA reads TGTGCCAGCAGTGCTGACGGGTCTGGGGCCAACGTCCTGACTTTC. Translated: CASSADGSGANVLTF.

Concerning this clonotype: Compared with germline, one end of the junction differs, possibly owing to a read error. J is TRBJ2-3 and V is TRBV7-9; 9 positions agree with TRBD2. CDR3 length: 13 residues. The germline CDR1 and CDR2 sequences are SEHNR and FQNEAQ (reference sequence). The CDR3 DNA sequence: TGTGCCAGCAGCCTAGCGGGACAGGATACGCAGTATTTT. Translating gives CASSLAGQDTQYF.

This clonotype was found a few times. The rearrangement uses TRBV5-1 and TRBJ1-2, with D hard to call. Trimming left V 2 bases short and J 8 bases short, with 19 bases between. Germline values: CDR1 SGHRS, CDR2 YFSETQ. This CDR3 is built from 15 residues. CDR3 sequence (DNA): TGCGCCAGCAGCTTTATGACGACGAAGCCGGTGGGCTACACCTTC. It translates to CASSFMTTKPVGYTF. Full variable domain (outside the CDR3, taken from reference TRBV5-1 and TRBJ1-2): KAGVTQTPRYLIKTRGQQVTLSCSPISGHRSVSWYQQTPGQGLQFLFEYFSETQRNKGNFPGRFSGRQFSNSRSEMNVSTLELGDSALYLCASSFMTTKPVGYTFGSGTRLTVV.

This clonotype appeared a few times. The V call is TRBV28, the J call TRBJ1-4; D call uncertain. V was shortened by 5 bases and J by 4 bases, with 23 bases between the two germline ends. The CDR3 has 18 amino acids. The germline gives CDR1 MDHEN, CDR2 SYDVKM. The CDR3 reads CASSPPEPLLTGNEKLFF. Here the CDR3 DNA reads TGTGCCAGCAGTCCCCCCGAACCACTACTAACCGGTAATGAAAAACTGTTTTTT. The whole variable domain, remainder taken from reference TRBV28 and TRBJ1-4, is DVKVTQSSRYLVKRTGEKVFLECVQDMDHENMFWYRQDPGLGLRLIYFSYDVKMKEKGDIPEGYSVSREKKERFSLILESASTNQTSMYLCASSPPEPLLTGNEKLFFGSGTQLSVL.

The chain recombines TRBV7-9 with TRBJ2-2; D could derive from TRBD1 or TRBD2 (6 bases each). The germline gives CDR1 SEHNR, CDR2 FQNEAQ (reference sequence). Trimming pared 5 bases from V and 4 bases from J, leaving 14 bases between. The CDR3 covers 15 residues. CDR3 amino acids: CASSDRGLSTGELFF. Here the CDR3 DNA reads TGTGCCAGCAGCGACCGGGGGCTGAGCACCGGGGAGCTGTTTTTT.

The gene calls are TRBV15 and TRBJ1-1; the match to TRBD1 covers 9 bases. V trimming: 1 base; J trimming: 0 bases; junction bases outside the gene matches: 3. This CDR3 contains 16 residues. Looked up from germline, CDR1 is LNHNV and CDR2 is YYDKDF (reference sequence). The CDR3 DNA follows: TGTGCCACCAGCAGAGCAACAGGGGGCCTGAACACTGAAGCTTTCTTT. Its translation is CATSRATGGLNTEAFF.

The chain combines TRBV4-3 with TRBJ2-7; D is uncertain. This CDR3 has 14 amino acids. V was cut by 0 bases and J by 1 base, with 7 bases left in between. The germline V gene has CDR1 LGHNA and CDR2 YSLEER. DNA of the CDR3: TGCGCCAGCAGCCAAGATGCGAGTTCCTACGAGCAGTACTTC. Translated, it gives CASSQDASSYEQYF.

This chain joins TRBV3-1 and TRBJ2-1, with TRBD2 matching over 7 bases. The CDR3 is 19 residues long. V was clipped by 0 bases and J by 4 bases; unmatched bases: 15. Germline V lookup: CDR1 LGHDT, CDR2 YNNKEL (reference sequence). DNA for the CDR3: TGTGCCAGCAGCCAAGAAGGGGTAGGGGCTAGCGGACAATACAATGAGCAGTTCTTC. Translated, it gives CASSQEGVGASGQYNEQFF.

About this clonotype itself: An end of the junction does not agree with germline; a read error may underlie this. The genes are TRBV12-3 or TRBV12-4 and TRBJ1-3, with D perhaps matching TRBD1 (5 bases). The CDR3 is 16 residues long. The DNA of the CDR3 is TGTGCCAGCAGTGACCCCGGACATTCCACTGGAAACACCACATATTTT. As protein: CASSDPGHSTGNTTYF.

This clonotype was seen a handful of times. This chain joins TRBV7-2 and TRBJ2-3, with D unclear. Germline CDR1 SGHTA, CDR2 FQGNSA. Trimming shortened V by 1 base and J by 11 bases, and 7 bases separated the two germline ends. The CDR3 spans 11 residues. The CDR3 DNA reads as TGTGCCAGCAGCTTAGGTATAAAGCAGTATTTT. This encodes CASSLGIKQYF.

This clonotype was seen repeatedly, ten times or more. This sequence joins TRBV28 and TRBJ1-2, with unresolved D. V lost 6 bases, J lost 2 bases, and 4 bases lay in between. The CDR3 is made up of 11 amino acids. Germline CDR1 reads MDHEN; CDR2 reads SYDVKM. The CDR3 spells CASSRNYGYTF. CDR3 nucleotides: TGTGCCAGCAGCCGCAACTATGGCTACACCTTC.

This clonotype was observed at least ten times. The chain employs TRBV12-3 or TRBV12-4 and TRBJ1-4, with 7 bases that match TRBD1. V dropped 6 bases and J dropped 8; count of bases not matched to a gene: 9. The CDR3 has 14 residues. The CDR3 coding sequence is TGTGCCAGCAGGGAGACAGGGCTTGGAGAAAAACTGTTTTTT. This encodes CASRETGLGEKLFF.

This chain links TRBV15 with TRBJ2-7; D possibly corresponds to TRBD2 (5 bases). V lost 2 bases, J lost 5 bases, and 7 bases lay in between. The germline gives CDR1 LNHNV, CDR2 YYDKDF (reference sequence). The length of the CDR3 is 12 residues. The CDR3 sequence is CATSRTGDEQYF. In DNA form, the CDR3 reads TGTGCCACCAGCAGAACCGGGGACGAGCAGTACTTC.

The V and J genes are TRBV7-9 and TRBJ1-5; no reliable D call. The CDR3 has 12 residues. The germline V gene has CDR1 SEHNR and CDR2 FQNEAQ (reference sequence). Trimming took off 8 bases at V and 2 bases at J, with 7 bases between the two ends. DNA of the CDR3: TGTGCCAGCGGTGGTGGCAATCAGCCCCAGCATTTT. It specifies CASGGGNQPQHF. The whole variable domain, remainder taken from reference TRBV7-9 and TRBJ1-5, is DTGVSQNPRHKITKRGQNVTFRCDPISEHNRLYWYRQTLGQGPEFLTYFQNEAQLEKSRLLSDRFSAERPKGSFSTLEIQRTEQGDSAMYLCASGGGNQPQHFGDGTRLSIL.

Only a few counts were recorded for this clonotype. V gene TRBV10-3 combines with J gene TRBJ2-7, with a tentative D call TRBD2 (5 bases). V lost 0 bases and J 6 bases, leaving 12 bases between the germline ends. CDR1 and CDR2 from the germline V gene are ENHRY and SYGVKD. The CDR3 consists of 14 residues. CDR3 sequence: CAISESIRDGEQYF. CDR3 DNA sequence: TGTGCCATCAGTGAGTCGATTCGGGATGGCGAGCAGTACTTC.

The V call is TRBV27, the J call TRBJ2-7; weak D call: TRBD2 (5 bases). Trimming took off 5 bases at V and 7 bases at J, with 12 bases between the two ends. Germline CDR1 is MNHEY and CDR2 is SMNVEV (reference sequence). CDR3 length: 12 residues. In nucleotides, the CDR3 is TGTGCCAGCAGTACTTCCACGGGGGAGCAGTACTTC. Amino acids: CASSTSTGEQYF.

This clonotype was found a few times. Here the CDR3 reads CSVEDRASGALDTQYF. DNA of the CDR3: TGCAGCGTTGAAGATAGGGCTAGCGGAGCTCTTGATACGCAGTATTTT. V usage is TRBV29-1 and J usage is TRBJ2-3; 7 bases align to TRBD2. Germline CDR1 is SQVTM and CDR2 is ANQGSEA. Trimming cost V 0 bases and J 6 bases; bases outside gene matches: 12. The CDR3 is 16 residues long.

This clonotype showed up many times. The chain has TRBV28 and TRBJ2-5; D is possibly TRBD1 (6 bases). Germline-derived CDR1 and CDR2 are MDHEN and SYDVKM. Trimming shortened V by 5 bases and J by 4 bases, and 14 bases separated the two germline ends. The CDR3 has 14 amino acids. This CDR3 reads CASSAGAITETQYF. CDR3 coding DNA: TGTGCCAGCAGTGCAGGGGCGATTACAGAGACCCAGTACTTC.

The sample holds a few counts of this clonotype. The rearrangement links TRBV6-1 to TRBJ1-6; weak D call: TRBD1 (5 bases). V gave up 6 bases and J gave up 5 bases, with 11 bases separating them. CDR1 is MNHNS and CDR2 is SASEGT in the germline V gene. The CDR3 totals 14 residues. CDR3 loop: CASRADSDNSPLHF. In DNA form, the CDR3 reads TGTGCCAGCAGGGCTGACAGTGATAATTCACCCCTCCACTTT.

The gene calls are TRBV5-4 and TRBJ1-4; the D is unclear. The CDR3 runs 15 residues. Trimming removed 2 bases at V and 5 bases at J, with 13 bases between. The germline V gene has CDR1 SGHNT and CDR2 YYREEE (reference sequence). The CDR3 region is CASSFTTDPNEKLFF. CDR3 nucleotides: TGTGCCAGCAGCTTCACGACGGACCCAAATGAAAAACTGTTTTTT. Full variable domain (missing parts from reference TRBV5-4 and TRBJ1-4): ETGVTQSPTHLIKTRGQQVTLRCSSQSGHNTVSWYQQALGQGPQFIFQYYREEENGRGNFPPRFSGLQFPNYSSELNVNALELDDSALYLCASSFTTDPNEKLFFGSGTQLSVL.

This clonotype has a count of ten or more. This chain links TRBV7-9 with TRBJ2-5; 8 bases agree with TRBD1. The CDR3 consists of 14 residues. After removal of 4 bases from V and 4 bases from J, the junction contained 5 bases not matched to a gene. Per the germline V gene, CDR1 is SEHNR and CDR2 is FQNEAQ (reference sequence). CDR3 loop: CASSSLGQGETQYF. The CDR3 DNA sequence: TGTGCCAGCAGCTCGCTCGGACAGGGAGAGACCCAGTACTTC.

V is TRBV10-3 and J is TRBJ2-2; TRBD1 aligns across 9 bases. V lost 5 bases, J lost 5 bases, and 6 bases stayed unmatched. The germline CDR1 and CDR2 sequences are ENHRY and SYGVKD. The CDR3 totals 15 residues. CDR3 sequence reads: CAISTGQGGTGELFF. The CDR3 bases are TGTGCCATCAGTACGGGACAGGGTGGGACCGGGGAGCTGTTTTTT.

This clonotype has just a few counts. This chain connects TRBV7-8 to TRBJ1-3; no definite D call. The germline gives CDR1 SGHVS, CDR2 FQNEAQ. The CDR3 runs 15 residues. V was trimmed by 5 bases and J by 3 bases, leaving 14 bases between them. The chain's CDR3 is CASSTNLIDGNTIYF. In DNA form, the CDR3 reads TGTGCCAGCAGCACCAACTTAATAGATGGAAACACCATATATTTT. The whole variable domain, filled in from reference TRBV7-8 and TRBJ1-3, reads GAGVSQSPRYKVAKRGQDVALRCDPISGHVSLFWYQQALGQGPEFLTYFQNEAQLDKSGLPSDRFFAERPEGSVSTLKIQRTQQEDSAVYLCASSTNLIDGNTIYFGEGSWLTVV.